Shown below are 29 T cell receptor beta chains from a single sample sequenced in a study of cytomegalovirus exposure and HLA in healthy donors. Amplification used 60 Vbeta primers and 13 Jbeta primers. The data were produced by immunoSEQ multiplex PCR, yet TCRdb's version contains in-frame clones alone and is incomplete. This table has roughly 200,000 clones, approximately 79% appearing once. Sequenced material: PBMCs. All receptors derive from a middle-aged man in good health and CMV-seronegative.

The chain is built from TRBV9 and TRBJ1-5, with 7 bases matching TRBD1. After removal of 0 bases from V and 5 bases from J, the junction contained 5 bases not matched to a gene. In germline, CDR1 is SGDLS, CDR2 YYNGEE. The CDR3 contains 15 residues. The CDR3 loop reads CASSVGAGGDQPQHF. The CDR3 DNA sequence: TGTGCCAGCAGCGTAGGGGCAGGGGGTGATCAGCCCCAGCATTTT.

The chain employs TRBV5-5 and TRBJ2-1, with D unclear. The CDR3 runs to 12 residues. The V end was cut by 0 bases, the J end by 10 bases, with 8 bases between. Germline V gene lookup returns CDR1 SGHKS and CDR2 YYEKEE (reference sequence). The CDR3 loop is CASSLVAREQFF. In DNA form, the CDR3 reads TGTGCCAGCAGCTTGGTGGCTAGAGAGCAGTTCTTC.

The chain links TRBV28 to TRBJ2-3, with TRBD2 matching over 12 bases. Germline CDR1 reads MDHEN; CDR2 reads SYDVKM. The trim removed 6 bases at V and 2 bases at J, leaving 6 bases unmatched. The CDR3 totals 16 residues. The CDR3 nucleotides read TGTGCCAGCAGGCCCGGACTAGCGGGACCCACAGATACGCAGTATTTT. Translated, it gives CASRPGLAGPTDTQYF.

The CDR3 sequence is CASSLGTAPSQPQHF. CDR3 nucleotides: TGCGCCAGCAGCTTAGGGACAGCTCCTAGTCAGCCCCAGCATTTT. This chain uses TRBV5-1 with TRBJ1-5; TRBD1 agrees at 7 bases. The V segment lost 2 bases and the J segment 6 bases; nucleotides outside the gene matches: 8. In germline, CDR1 is SGHRS, CDR2 YFSETQ. CDR3 length: 15 residues.

The chain couples TRBV9 to TRBJ1-2; 9 nucleotides align to TRBD1. Germline CDR1 is SGDLS and CDR2 is YYNGEE. Trimming at V came to 4 bases and at J to 7 bases, leaving 11 bases not matched to a gene. The CDR3 runs to 15 residues. The CDR3 is CASSPPLTGGGGYTF. CDR3 in DNA: TGTGCCAGCAGCCCGCCCCTCACAGGGGGCGGTGGCTACACCTTC.

This chain joins TRBV4-1 and TRBJ2-3; TRBD2 aligns across 13 bases. CDR1 MGHRA and CDR2 YSYEKL come from the germline V gene. This CDR3 spans 20 amino acids. The J segment lost 1 base and the V segment lost 0 bases, leaving 10 bases of the junction unmatched. The CDR3 coding sequence is TGCGCCAGCAGCCAAGACCCGTCACTAGCGGGAGGGCCGGGCACAGATACGCAGTATTTT. Translated, it gives CASSQDPSLAGGPGTDTQYF.

This chain connects TRBV11-1 to TRBJ1-1, with D possibly being TRBD1 (5 bases). CDR3 size: 16 residues. Germline CDR1 SGHAT, CDR2 FQDESV (reference sequence). V dropped 4 bases and J dropped 6 bases, with 21 bases sitting between them. This CDR3 reads CASSSRIDRGFPEAFF. CDR3 in DNA: TGTGCCAGCAGCTCCCGGATCGACCGGGGGTTCCCTGAAGCTTTCTTT. The complete variable domain, with remaining parts taken from reference TRBV11-1 and TRBJ1-1, reads EAEVAQSPRYKITEKSQAVAFWCDPISGHATLYWYRQILGQGPELLVQFQDESVVDDSQLPKDRFSAERLKGVDSTLKIQPAELGDSAMYLCASSSRIDRGFPEAFFGQGTRLTVV.

The chain recombines TRBV6-1 with TRBJ2-7, with TRBD2 matching over 9 bases. The CDR3 extends over 16 amino acids. After removal of 2 bases from V and 5 bases from J, the junction contained 10 bases not matched to a gene. CDR1 MNHNS and CDR2 SASEGT come from the germline V gene. The CDR3 here is CASSERGGRVTHEQYF. The DNA of the CDR3 is TGTGCCAGCAGTGAACGAGGCGGGAGGGTGACCCACGAGCAGTACTTC.

The chain employs TRBV30 and TRBJ2-7; 12 bases are shared with TRBD2. V shed 0 bases and J 4 bases; nucleotides not matched to a gene: 10. The CDR3 length is 17 residues. In germline, CDR1 is GTSNPN, CDR2 SVGIG (reference sequence). CDR3: CAWSVGRTSGIFYEQYF. In DNA form, the CDR3 reads TGTGCCTGGAGTGTGGGAAGGACTAGCGGGATCTTTTACGAGCAGTACTTC.

This chain uses TRBV15 with TRBJ2-2; tentatively, D is TRBD2 (6 bases). CDR3 length: 18 residues. Trimming removed 0 bases at V and 5 bases at J, with 19 bases between. Germline CDR1 reads LNHNV; CDR2 reads YYDKDF (reference sequence). The CDR3 DNA reads as TGTGCCACCAGCAGAGACGGTGCCGGGAGAAGAGGTACCGGGGAGCTGTTTTTT. Translation: CATSRDGAGRRGTGELFF.

The V call is TRBV2, the J call TRBJ1-5; possible D gene TRBD1, 6 bases. CDR1 is SNHLY and CDR2 is FYNNEI in the germline V gene. V dropped 4 bases and J dropped 1 base, with 8 bases sitting between them. The CDR3 contains 14 residues. CDR3 sequence: CASSVGQSNQPQHF. The CDR3, as DNA: TGTGCCAGCAGTGTCGGACAGAGCAATCAGCCCCAGCATTTT.

This clone has only a few counts. CDR3: CASSFPRGGEKLFF. Written as DNA, the CDR3 is TGTGCCAGCAGCTTTCCGCGAGGGGGTGAAAAACTGTTTTTT. This chain connects TRBV11-2 to TRBJ1-4, with D possibly being TRBD1 (6 bases). This CDR3 spans 14 amino acids. V dropped 3 bases and J dropped 7 bases, with 12 bases sitting between them. From germline, CDR1 is SGHAT and CDR2 FQNNGV.

The chain joins TRBV5-1 to TRBJ2-3, with unresolved D. CDR3 length equals 16 residues. V was trimmed by 4 bases and J by 0 bases, leaving 15 bases between them. Germline V gene data show CDR1 as SGHRS and CDR2 as YFSETQ. CDR3 loop: CASSLLEDLSTDTQYF. In DNA form, the CDR3 reads TGCGCCAGCAGCCTCCTCGAGGATCTTAGCACAGATACGCAGTATTTT. Looking up the rest from reference TRBV5-1 and TRBJ2-3 gives the full variable domain: KAGVTQTPRYLIKTRGQQVTLSCSPISGHRSVSWYQQTPGQGLQFLFEYFSETQRNKGNFPGRFSGRQFSNSRSEMNVSTLELGDSALYLCASSLLEDLSTDTQYFGPGTRLTVL.

This clone was seen more than once but under ten times. The chain links TRBV18 to TRBJ1-4, with 8 nucleotides matching TRBD1. Trimming at V came to 3 bases and at J to 5 bases, leaving 5 bases not matched to a gene. CDR1 is KGHSH, CDR2 LQKENI, per germline. This CDR3 has 15 residues. CDR3 DNA: TGTGCCAGCTCACCGCAGGGGGCGGAGAATGAAAAACTGTTTTTT. It yields the protein CASSPQGAENEKLFF.

The rearrangement uses TRBV18 and TRBJ2-7; TRBD1 matches at 8 bases. The V gene's germline CDR1 is KGHSH and CDR2 LQKENI. CDR3 length equals 15 residues. V lost 5 bases and J lost 0; bases outside the gene matches: 6. CDR3: CASSFRQGSSYEQYF. CDR3 DNA sequence: TGTGCCAGCTCATTCCGACAGGGGAGCTCCTACGAGCAGTACTTC.

The DNA for the CDR3 is TGTGCCAGCAGCGTAGTCACAGGGGTAAGCACTGAAGCTTTCTTT. It codes for CASSVVTGVSTEAFF. The J gene is TRBJ1-1, the V gene TRBV9, with 7 nucleotides matching TRBD1. There are 15 residues in the CDR3. J was trimmed by 4 bases and V by 0 bases; bases with no gene match: 6. CDR1 and CDR2 (germline): SGDLS, YYNGEE.

This clone showed up just once. The rearrangement joins TRBV25-1 to TRBJ1-5; D is unresolved. V lost 4 bases and J lost 0, with 13 bases in between. The CDR3 totals 16 residues. Germline V gene sequence: CDR1 MGHDK, CDR2 SYGVNS. The CDR3 here is CASSGNSLNSNQPQHF. CDR3 in DNA: TGTGCCAGCAGTGGAAACAGCCTCAATAGCAATCAGCCCCAGCATTTT.

V usage is TRBV27 and J usage is TRBJ2-7, with 10 bases lining up with TRBD1. Unmatched junction bases numbered 8, after V lost 5 bases and J lost 4 bases. The CDR3 consists of 15 residues. Germline V gives CDR1 MNHEY, CDR2 SMNVEV (reference sequence). CDR3 sequence (DNA): TGTGCCAGCAGTGCCCGACAGGGGGCGAGGTACGAGCAGTACTTC. This gives the protein CASSARQGARYEQYF.

This clone was seen a single time. The rearrangement uses TRBV11-2 and TRBJ1-1; tentative D call: TRBD1 (5 bases). Trimming took 5 bases from V and 4 from J, leaving 11 bases between them. The CDR3 sequence is 13 residues long. Germline V gene sequence: CDR1 SGHAT, CDR2 FQNNGV. The chain's CDR3 is CASSIRVRTEAFF. The DNA for the CDR3 is TGTGCCAGCAGCATCAGGGTTCGCACTGAAGCTTTCTTT.

The rearrangement links TRBV9 to TRBJ2-1, with 13 bases aligning to TRBD2. V lost 3 bases to trimming and J lost 7 bases; unmatched junction nucleotides: 10. CDR1 is SGDLS, CDR2 YYNGEE, per germline. The CDR3 length is 17 residues. This CDR3 is CASSATWTSGSLNEQFF. CDR3 in DNA: TGTGCCAGCAGCGCAACATGGACTAGCGGGAGTTTAAATGAGCAGTTCTTC.

The J gene is TRBJ2-2, the V gene TRBV4-1; 7 bases line up with TRBD2. Germline V lookup: CDR1 MGHRA, CDR2 YSYEKL. This CDR3 region has 18 residues. The J segment lost 0 bases and the V segment lost 0 bases, leaving 7 bases of the junction unmatched. The CDR3 sequence: CASSQEGSGATNTGELFF. The CDR3 nucleotides are TGCGCCAGCAGCCAAGAAGGAAGCGGGGCTACGAACACCGGGGAGCTGTTTTTT.

The rearrangement links TRBV25-1 to TRBJ2-1, with a tentative D call TRBD2 (6 bases). The length of the CDR3 is 15 residues. From germline, CDR1 is MGHDK and CDR2 SYGVNS. Trimming took 6 bases from V and 9 from J, leaving 21 bases between them. As DNA, the CDR3 is TGTGCCAGCAGGAGAACGGGAGTAAAAACGGGTGAGCAGTTCTTC. Protein product: CASRRTGVKTGEQFF.

This chain connects TRBV30 to TRBJ1-5; D is uncertain. V lost 3 bases to trimming and J lost 5 bases, with 11 bases between them. The CDR3 has 13 residues. Germline V lookup: CDR1 GTSNPN, CDR2 SVGIG (reference sequence). In DNA form, the CDR3 reads TGTGCCTGGAGATCAGGCCCGGATCAGCCCCAGCATTTT. This codes for CAWRSGPDQPQHF.

The chain combines TRBV10-1 with TRBJ2-7, with 7 bases identical to TRBD1. The CDR3 spans 18 residues. Germline V lookup: CDR1 WNHNN, CDR2 SYGVQD (reference sequence). V trimming: 4 bases; J trimming: 2 bases; junction bases outside the gene matches: 17. The CDR3 is CASSGTGGATAEPYEQYF. CDR3 in DNA: TGCGCCAGCAGTGGGACAGGAGGCGCCACGGCCGAACCCTACGAGCAGTACTTC.

The chain couples TRBV20-1 to TRBJ2-3; tentatively, D is TRBD2 (5 bases). The CDR3 totals 11 residues. V shed 7 bases and J shed 9 bases, with 14 bases lying between them. Germline CDR1 reads DFQATT; CDR2 reads SNEGSKA (reference sequence). As DNA, the CDR3 is TGCAGTGTCCCGCGTAGGGAGACGCAGTATTTT. It translates to CSVPRRETQYF.

V and J are TRBV5-1 and TRBJ2-7; 7 bases are a match to TRBD2. The CDR3 runs 14 residues. V was pared by 7 bases and J by 0 bases, with 7 bases of the junction left unmatched. Germline loops: CDR1 SGHRS, CDR2 YFSETQ. The CDR3 coding sequence is TGCGCCAGCGGGGGGGGACGGAGCTCCTACGAGCAGTACTTC. As protein: CASGGGRSSYEQYF.

In this sample, this clone turned up once. The rearrangement joins TRBV6-1 to TRBJ1-3; tentative D call: TRBD1 (6 bases). CDR3 length: 14 residues. Between the trimmed V and J ends, which lost 6 bases and 0 bases, there was a span of 9 bases. Germline V gives CDR1 MNHNS, CDR2 SASEGT. This CDR3 is CASRQGFSGNTIYF. The DNA for the CDR3 is TGTGCCAGCAGACAGGGCTTCTCTGGAAACACCATATATTTT.

The chain is built from TRBV5-1 and TRBJ1-2; TRBD1 aligns across 10 bases. The CDR3 sequence is 17 residues long. The V segment lost 4 bases and the J segment 5 bases; nucleotides outside the gene matches: 14. Germline V gives CDR1 SGHRS, CDR2 YFSETQ. CDR3 sequence: CASSQDGTGVFGYGYTF. CDR3 in DNA: TGCGCCAGCAGCCAAGACGGGACAGGGGTTTTTGGATATGGCTACACCTTC.

The chain couples TRBV19 to TRBJ2-5; 9 nucleotides line up with TRBD2. With 4 bases clipped from V and 3 bases from J, the junction kept 6 bases outside the gene matches. The CDR3 consists of 15 residues. CDR1 and CDR2 (germline): LNHDA, SQIVND (reference sequence). This chain's CDR3 is CASSKVSSGEETQYF. The CDR3 DNA is TGTGCCAGTAGTAAGGTGTCTAGCGGGGAAGAGACCCAGTACTTC. The full variable domain, its missing parts supplied by reference TRBV19 and TRBJ2-5, is DGGITQSPKYLFRKEGQNVTLSCEQNLNHDAMYWYRQDPGQGLRLIYYSQIVNDFQKGDIAEGYSVSREKKESFPLTVTSAQKNPTAFYLCASSKVSSGEETQYFGPGTRLLVL.